Listed below are T cell receptor beta chains from one sample, sequenced in a study of cytomegalovirus exposure and HLA in healthy donors. Profiled with immunoSEQ multiplex PCR; TCRdb holds only in-frame clones, not every one. The repertoire includes under 200,000 clones, roughly 80% of them detected once, and 7.5% to 9% sits in the top ten. The sequenced material came from PBMCs. The receptors come from a male donor in good health and CMV-seropositive. Each CDR3 is given with its conserved first and last residue. A D gene is named only where the DNA matches it firmly. The size entry is marked missing in some rows and otherwise reads once, few, many or a size class.

clone size	V gene	J gene	D gene	CDR3 DNA	CDR3 protein
-	TRBV11-3	TRBJ2-1	TRBD2	TGTGCCAGCAGCCCGGGACTAGCGGGCGATGAGCAGTTCTTC	CASSPGLAGDEQFF
-	TRBV18	TRBJ1-5	-	TGTGCCAGCTCACCCGGGGACATCGGCAATCAGCCCCAGCATTTT	CASSPGDIGNQPQHF
-	TRBV4-1	TRBJ1-2	-	TGCGCCAGCAGCCACATGAGAGATGGCTACACCTTC	CASSHMRDGYTF
-	TRBV6-1	TRBJ1-2	TRBD1	TGTGCCAGCAGTGAACAAGGGACAGGGTTAAAGGGCTACACCTTC	CASSEQGTGLKGYTF
few	TRBV6-5	TRBJ2-7	TRBD1	TGTGCCAGCAATGCAGGGGGCTACGAGCAGTACTTC	CASNAGGYEQYF
-	TRBV7-8	TRBJ2-3	TRBD2	TGTGCCAGCAGCTTAGGACTAGCGGGCACAGATACGCAGTATTTT	CASSLGLAGTDTQYF
once	TRBV28	TRBJ1-1	TRBD1	TGTGCCAGCAGGGGACAGGGGCGGGCTGAAGCTTTCTTT	CASRGQGRAEAFF
-	TRBV28	TRBJ1-5	TRBD1	TGTGCCAGCAGCCTCACAGGGGGCTCTTGGCAGCCCCAGCATTTT	CASSLTGGSWQPQHF
-	TRBV5-4	TRBJ1-1	TRBD1	TGTGCCAGCAGCCACGGACAGGCCCGGGTGGGCACTGAAGCTTTCTTT	CASSHGQARVGTEAFF
-	TRBV5-4	TRBJ2-7	TRBD1	TGTGCCAGCAGCTTAGGACAGGGGATCACCTACGAGCAGTACTTC	CASSLGQGITYEQYF
-	TRBV19	TRBJ1-2	-	TGTGCCAGTAGTATGATGGCGGTCCTGGGCTATGGCTACACCTTC	CASSMMAVLGYGYTF
-	TRBV5-6	TRBJ2-2	-	TGTGCCAGCAGCTCGGGGACTGGCCTGGGGGAGCTGTTTTTT	CASSSGTGLGELFF
-	TRBV30	TRBJ1-5	-	TGTGCCTGGAGTGTATTGGGTAGCCTGGGAGAAAATCAGCCCCAGCATTTT	CAWSVLGSLGENQPQHF